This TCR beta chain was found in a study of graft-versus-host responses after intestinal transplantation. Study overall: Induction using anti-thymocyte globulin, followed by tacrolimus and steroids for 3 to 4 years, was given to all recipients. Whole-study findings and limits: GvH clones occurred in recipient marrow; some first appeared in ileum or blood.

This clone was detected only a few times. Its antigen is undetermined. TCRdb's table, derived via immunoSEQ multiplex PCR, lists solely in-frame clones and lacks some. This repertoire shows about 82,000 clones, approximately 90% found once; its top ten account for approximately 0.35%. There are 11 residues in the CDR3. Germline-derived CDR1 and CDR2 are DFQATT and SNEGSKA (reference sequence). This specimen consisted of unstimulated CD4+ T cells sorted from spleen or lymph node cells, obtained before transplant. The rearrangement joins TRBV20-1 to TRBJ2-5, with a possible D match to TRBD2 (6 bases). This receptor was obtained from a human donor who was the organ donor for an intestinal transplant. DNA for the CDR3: TGCAGCCTAGCGTTACAAGAGACCCAGTACTTC. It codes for CSLALQETQYF.